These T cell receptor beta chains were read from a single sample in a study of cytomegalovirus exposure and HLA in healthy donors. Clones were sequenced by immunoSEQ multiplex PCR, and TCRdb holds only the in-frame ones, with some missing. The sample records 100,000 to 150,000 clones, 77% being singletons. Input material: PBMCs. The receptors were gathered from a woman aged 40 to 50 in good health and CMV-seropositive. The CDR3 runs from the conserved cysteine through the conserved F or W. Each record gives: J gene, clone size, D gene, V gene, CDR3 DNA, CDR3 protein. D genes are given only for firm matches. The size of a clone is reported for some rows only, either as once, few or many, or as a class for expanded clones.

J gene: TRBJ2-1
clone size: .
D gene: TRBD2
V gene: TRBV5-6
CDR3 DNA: TGTGCCAGCAGCTCTCTTGGGAGCGGGGGAAATGAGCAGTTCTTC
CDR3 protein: CASSSLGSGGNEQFF

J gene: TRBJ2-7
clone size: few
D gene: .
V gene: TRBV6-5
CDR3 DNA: TGTGCCAGTAAAACAGGGCCCATCTACGAGCAGTACTTC
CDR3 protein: CASKTGPIYEQYF

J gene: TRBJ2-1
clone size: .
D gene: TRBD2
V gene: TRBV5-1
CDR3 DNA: TGCGCCAGCAGCTTGGTGACTAGCGGGAGTATCGATGAGCAGTTCTTC
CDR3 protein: CASSLVTSGSIDEQFF

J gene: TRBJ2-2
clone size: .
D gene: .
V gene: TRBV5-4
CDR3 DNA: TGTGCCAGCAGCCGTCCCGGGACAACGAACACCGGGGAGCTGTTTTTT
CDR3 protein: CASSRPGTTNTGELFF

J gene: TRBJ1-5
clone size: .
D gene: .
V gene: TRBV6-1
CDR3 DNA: TGTGCCAGCAGTCCCGACCATAGCAATCAGCCCCGGCATTTT
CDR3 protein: CASSPDHSNQPRHF

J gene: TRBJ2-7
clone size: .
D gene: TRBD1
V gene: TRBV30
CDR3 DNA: TGTGCCTGGAGTCAAGGGGCAGGGGGAAGCCGCGAGCAGTACTTC
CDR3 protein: CAWSQGAGGSREQYF

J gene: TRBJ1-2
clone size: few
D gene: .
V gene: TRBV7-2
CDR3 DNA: TGTGCCAGCAGCTTAGCCCTCAGTAACGGCTACACCTTC
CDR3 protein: CASSLALSNGYTF

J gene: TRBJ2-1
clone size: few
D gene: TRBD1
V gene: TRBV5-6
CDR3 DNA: TGTGCCAGCAGCTTAGGGACAGGGGTTGAGCAGTTCTTC
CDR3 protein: CASSLGTGVEQFF

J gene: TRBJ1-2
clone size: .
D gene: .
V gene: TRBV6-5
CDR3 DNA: TGTGCCAGCAGTTACATCGGGGGAGACTACACCTTC
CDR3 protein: CASSYIGGDYTF

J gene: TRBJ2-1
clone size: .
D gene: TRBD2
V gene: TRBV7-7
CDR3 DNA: TGTGCCAGCAGCCCGGGACTAGCGTCCCACAATGAGCAGTTCTTC
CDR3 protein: CASSPGLASHNEQFF

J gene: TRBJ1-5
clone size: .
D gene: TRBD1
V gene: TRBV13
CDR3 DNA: TGTGCCAGCAGCTTTGCCGGGAGGGGGCGCGATCAGCCCCAGCATTTT
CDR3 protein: CASSFAGRGRDQPQHF

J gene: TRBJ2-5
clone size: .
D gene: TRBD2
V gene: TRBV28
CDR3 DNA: TGTGCCAGCAGTTCGAAAGGGACTAGCGGGAGAATAAGAGAGACCCAGTACTTC
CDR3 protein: CASSSKGTSGRIRETQYF

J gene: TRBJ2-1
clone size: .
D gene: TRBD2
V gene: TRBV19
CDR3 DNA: TGTGCCAGTAGTATACTAGCGGGACACAATGAGCAGTTCTTC
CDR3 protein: CASSILAGHNEQFF

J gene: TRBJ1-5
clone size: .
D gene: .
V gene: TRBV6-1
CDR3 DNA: TGTGCCAGCAGTCCCTCCAGGGGAAGCAATCAGCCCCAGCATTTT
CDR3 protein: CASSPSRGSNQPQHF

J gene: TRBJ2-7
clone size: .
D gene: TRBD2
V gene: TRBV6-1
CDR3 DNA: TGTGCCAGCGACAGACTAGCGGGAGGCTACGAGCAGTACTTC
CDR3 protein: CASDRLAGGYEQYF

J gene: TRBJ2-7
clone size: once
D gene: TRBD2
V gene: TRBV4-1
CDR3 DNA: TGCGCCAGCAGCCAAGTCGCGACTAGCGGACCCTACGAGCAGTACTTC
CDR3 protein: CASSQVATSGPYEQYF